The rows below give T cell receptor beta chains drawn from one sample of a study of T cell repertoires in cytomegalovirus infection. Each CDR3 protein gets one entry after TCRdb re-called the reads with MiXCR. The sample consists of under 250,000 distinct CDR3 sequences, around 6.2% of them appearing once. Sequences were obtained from PBMCs. These receptors were obtained from a human donor in good health (CMV status not recorded). Some clones in this sample may be carry-over from other donors' samples. The CDR3 runs from the conserved cysteine through the conserved F or W. The D gene is left open where the match is weak. The size entry is marked missing in some rows and otherwise reads once, few, many or a size class.

clone_size: many; d_call: TRBD2; v_call: TRBV7-6; j_call: TRBJ2-4; cdr3_length: 15; cdr3_aa: CASSPHGGGSNIQYF; cdr3_nt: TGTGCCAGCAGCCCCCATGGCGGGGGTTCAAACATTCAGTACTTC
clone_size: few; d_call: .; v_call: TRBV6-2/TRBV6-3; j_call: TRBJ2-1; cdr3_length: 15; cdr3_aa: CASSPIQRHSNEQFF; cdr3_nt: TGTGCCAGCAGCCCTATTCAAAGGCATAGCAATGAGCAGTTCTTC
clone_size: few; d_call: .; v_call: TRBV23-1; j_call: TRBJ1-5; cdr3_length: 15; cdr3_aa: CASSQQGNSNQPQHF; cdr3_nt: TGCGCCAGCAGTCAACAGGGCAATAGCAATCAGCCCCAGCATTTT
clone_size: many; d_call: .; v_call: TRBV7-9; j_call: TRBJ1-3; cdr3_length: 18; cdr3_aa: CASSTRTTTGRGQNTIYF; cdr3_nt: TGTGCCAGCAGCACCCGAACGACGACAGGCAGGGGACAAAACACCATATATTTT
clone_size: many; d_call: .; v_call: TRBV7-2; j_call: TRBJ1-2; cdr3_length: 15; cdr3_aa: CASTLSQGLNYGYTF; cdr3_nt: TGTGCCAGCACCCTTTCACAGGGACTTAACTATGGCTACACCTTC
clone_size: many; d_call: .; v_call: TRBV7-2; j_call: TRBJ1-1; cdr3_length: 16; cdr3_aa: CASSLRGGGTDTEAFF; cdr3_nt: TGTGCCAGCAGCTTAAGGGGAGGGGGAACGGACACTGAAGCTTTCTTT
clone_size: .; d_call: .; v_call: TRBV29-1; j_call: TRBJ2-4; cdr3_length: 16; cdr3_aa: CSVAGTFPLAKNIQYF; cdr3_nt: TGCAGCGTTGCCGGGACATTTCCCCTAGCCAAAAACATTCAGTACTTC
clone_size: few; d_call: .; v_call: TRBV29-1; j_call: TRBJ1-2; cdr3_length: 11; cdr3_aa: CSVEKGNGYTF; cdr3_nt: TGCAGCGTTGAAAAGGGGAATGGCTACACCTTC
clone_size: many; d_call: .; v_call: TRBV7-2; j_call: TRBJ1-5; cdr3_length: 17; cdr3_aa: CASRLTLDGDSNQPQHF; cdr3_nt: TGTGCCAGCAGGCTAACCCTGGACGGAGATAGCAATCAGCCCCAGCATTTT
clone_size: .; d_call: TRBD2; v_call: TRBV20-1; j_call: TRBJ2-2; cdr3_length: 18; cdr3_aa: CSARVPWTSGGSDGELFF; cdr3_nt: TGCAGTGCTAGGGTACCCTGGACTAGCGGGGGGAGCGACGGGGAGCTGTTTTTT
clone_size: many; d_call: .; v_call: TRBV7-8; j_call: TRBJ1-1; cdr3_length: 13; cdr3_aa: CASSENSYTEAFF; cdr3_nt: TGTGCCAGCAGCGAAAACTCCTACACTGAAGCTTTCTTT
clone_size: few; d_call: TRBD1; v_call: TRBV6-5; j_call: TRBJ2-1; cdr3_length: 15; cdr3_aa: CASSQDRGSPNEQFF; cdr3_nt: TGTGCCAGCAGTCAGGACAGGGGGAGCCCCAATGAGCAGTTCTTC
clone_size: many; d_call: TRBD2; v_call: TRBV12-3/TRBV12-4; j_call: TRBJ2-2; cdr3_length: 18; cdr3_aa: CASSLESPAGGYTGELFF; cdr3_nt: TGTGCCAGCAGTTTAGAGTCACCAGCGGGGGGCTACACCGGGGAGCTGTTTTTT
clone_size: .; d_call: TRBD1; v_call: TRBV20-1; j_call: TRBJ1-1; cdr3_length: 12; cdr3_aa: CSARLQGSEAFF; cdr3_nt: TGCAGTGCTAGGTTACAGGGGTCTGAAGCTTTCTTT
clone_size: many; d_call: .; v_call: TRBV6-2/TRBV6-3; j_call: TRBJ1-5; cdr3_length: 13; cdr3_aa: CASSYRFNQPQHF; cdr3_nt: TGTGCCAGCAGTTATCGGTTCAATCAGCCCCAGCATTTT
clone_size: .; d_call: .; v_call: TRBV28; j_call: TRBJ1-1; cdr3_length: 14; cdr3_aa: CASDGGGGYTEAFF; cdr3_nt: TGTGCCAGCGATGGCGGGGGAGGGTACACTGAAGCTTTCTTT
clone_size: many; d_call: .; v_call: TRBV6-1; j_call: TRBJ2-2; cdr3_length: 14; cdr3_aa: CASKAGTNTGELFF; cdr3_nt: TGTGCCAGCAAGGCAGGTACGAACACCGGGGAGCTGTTTTTT
clone_size: many; d_call: .; v_call: TRBV5-1; j_call: TRBJ2-3; cdr3_length: 16; cdr3_aa: CASSPGPHPDTDTQYF; cdr3_nt: TGCGCCAGCAGTCCGGGTCCCCACCCGGACACAGATACGCAGTATTTT
clone_size: .; d_call: TRBD2; v_call: TRBV6-2/TRBV6-3; j_call: TRBJ2-7; cdr3_length: 13; cdr3_aa: CASSLLARYEQYF; cdr3_nt: TGTGCCAGCAGCCTACTAGCGCGGTACGAGCAGTACTTC
clone_size: many; d_call: .; v_call: TRBV6-2/TRBV6-3; j_call: TRBJ1-2; cdr3_length: 13; cdr3_aa: CASSYSARDGYTF; cdr3_nt: TGTGCCAGCAGTTACTCTGCCAGGGACGGCTACACCTTC
clone_size: few; d_call: .; v_call: TRBV20-1; j_call: TRBJ1-5; cdr3_length: 15; cdr3_aa: CSARDPAGHGQPQHF; cdr3_nt: TGCAGTGCTAGAGATCCAGCCGGGCACGGGCAGCCCCAGCATTTT
clone_size: few; d_call: .; v_call: TRBV3-1; j_call: TRBJ2-3; cdr3_length: 15; cdr3_aa: CASSQDGASTDTQYF; cdr3_nt: TGTGCCAGCAGCCAAGATGGAGCAAGCACAGATACGCAGTATTTT
clone_size: many; d_call: .; v_call: TRBV6-2/TRBV6-3; j_call: TRBJ2-7; cdr3_length: 14; cdr3_aa: CASSLGTEYYEQYF; cdr3_nt: TGTGCCAGCAGTTTGGGGACGGAATACTACGAGCAGTACTTC
clone_size: few; d_call: TRBD1; v_call: TRBV2; j_call: TRBJ2-2; cdr3_length: 14; cdr3_aa: CASKRDRPTGELFF; cdr3_nt: TGTGCCAGCAAACGGGACAGACCCACCGGGGAGCTGTTTTTT
clone_size: many; d_call: .; v_call: TRBV19; j_call: TRBJ2-1; cdr3_length: 14; cdr3_aa: CASSRPRTPLEQFF; cdr3_nt: TGTGCCAGTAGTCGGCCAAGGACGCCGCTTGAGCAGTTCTTC
clone_size: many; d_call: TRBD2; v_call: TRBV20-1; j_call: TRBJ2-1; cdr3_length: 15; cdr3_aa: CSARQAGLAGRGQFF; cdr3_nt: TGCAGTGCTAGACAGGCCGGACTAGCGGGCAGAGGGCAGTTCTTC
clone_size: many; d_call: .; v_call: TRBV7-9; j_call: TRBJ1-1; cdr3_length: 16; cdr3_aa: CASSTEGRGRDTEAFF; cdr3_nt: TGTGCCAGCAGCACGGAGGGGCGCGGTAGGGACACTGAAGCTTTCTTT
clone_size: many; d_call: .; v_call: TRBV2; j_call: TRBJ2-5; cdr3_length: 13; cdr3_aa: CATLRDLQETQYF; cdr3_nt: TGTGCCACCCTGAGGGACCTCCAAGAGACCCAGTACTTC
clone_size: .; d_call: .; v_call: TRBV19; j_call: TRBJ1-5; cdr3_length: 13; cdr3_aa: CASNRYSNQPQHF; cdr3_nt: TGTGCCAGTAACAGGTATAGCAATCAGCCCCAGCATTTT
clone_size: .; d_call: .; v_call: TRBV13; j_call: TRBJ2-7; cdr3_length: 14; cdr3_aa: CASSHREGGYEQYF; cdr3_nt: TGTGCCAGCAGCCATCGAGAAGGTGGTTACGAGCAGTACTTC
clone_size: many; d_call: .; v_call: TRBV20-1; j_call: TRBJ2-5; cdr3_length: 14; cdr3_aa: CSARDLATQETQYF; cdr3_nt: TGCAGTGCTAGAGATCTCGCCACCCAAGAGACCCAGTACTTC